This record concerns one T cell receptor beta chain sequence. As processed by the authors: Amplifying reference gene primers gave estimates of nucleated cell counts. The protocol was immunoSEQ multiplex PCR, while the TCRdb copy is restricted to in-frame clones and leaves out a portion. The V and J calls and clone size come from that table; D and trimming were worked out from the DNA. The sample records about 74,000 clones, roughly 86% being singletons. Trimming took 5 bases from V and 1 from J; bases not matched to a gene: 7. From germline, CDR1 is MDHEN and CDR2 SYDVKM. The CDR3 is 15 amino acids. This sample is drawn from a study of blood T cell repertoires in COVID-19. Study-wide context: The United States, Italy and Spain were the sources of the acute and convalescent COVID-19 samples. The analysed material was cDNA or gDNA that came from T cells, B-cell-depleted T cells, or PBMCs.

The chain combines TRBV28 with TRBJ2-5; 7 nucleotides line up with TRBD1. This TCR was recovered from a man between 70 and 80 years old with acute or convalescent COVID-19. Sequencing was done on a sample of peripheral blood. The CDR3 loop reads CASSPTGTAQETQYF. The CDR3 DNA sequence: TGTGCCAGCAGTCCCACCGGGACAGCCCAAGAGACCCAGTACTTC. The whole variable domain, filled in from reference TRBV28 and TRBJ2-5, reads DVKVTQSSRYLVKRTGEKVFLECVQDMDHENMFWYRQDPGLGLRLIYFSYDVKMKEKGDIPEGYSVSREKKERFSLILESASTNQTSMYLCASSPTGTAQETQYFGPGTRLLVL.